These T cell receptor beta chains were read from a single sample in a study of patients and donors after allogeneic stem cell transplantation. TCRdb reprocessed the RT-PCR reads with MiXCR, giving one entry per CDR3 protein. The sample carries about 200,000 distinct CDR3 sequences, more than 35% recorded once. The sample consisted of blood, either unsorted or a sorted T cell fraction (not recorded which). All receptors derive from a human donor who was either an allogeneic HSCT recipient or a stem cell or donor lymphocyte infusion donor (not recorded which). It is not recorded whose cells these are; they may come from a transplant donor. Each CDR3 is given with its conserved first and last residue. A D gene is named only where the DNA matches it firmly. The size field is filled for only some rows; it gives once, few, many or a size class.

TRBV25-1,-,TRBJ2-7,-,CASSDYEQYF,TGTGCCAGCAGCGACTACGAGCAGTACTTC
TRBV10-3,-,TRBJ1-1,few,CAISHRAEGTEAFF,TGTGCCATCAGCCACAGGGCCGAGGGGACTGAAGCTTTCTTT
TRBV12-3/TRBV12-4,-,TRBJ1-5,-,CASSPRGTRQPQHF,TGTGCCAGCAGTCCTCGGGGGACACGTCAGCCCCAGCATTTT
TRBV5-1,-,TRBJ2-1,-,CASSFEGGTYNEQFF,TGCGCCAGCAGCTTTGAAGGGGGGACCTACAATGAGCAGTTCTTC
TRBV3-1,-,TRBJ1-4,few,CASSQDAGIQKLFF,TGTGCCAGCAGCCAAGACGCGGGGATCCAAAAACTGTTTTTT
TRBV7-9,-,TRBJ2-7,few,CASSQSHEQYF,TGTGCCAGCAGCCAATCTCACGAGCAGTACTTC
TRBV12-3/TRBV12-4,TRBD1,TRBJ1-1,-,CASSLSGTGVTEAFF,TGTGCCAGCAGTTTATCTGGGACAGGGGTCACTGAAGCTTTCTTT
TRBV12-3/TRBV12-4,-,TRBJ1-5,few,CASSHRDGNQPQHF,TGTGCCAGCAGTCATCGTGACGGCAATCAGCCCCAGCATTTT
TRBV27,-,TRBJ1-1,few,CASSLFWNTEAFF,TGTGCCAGCAGCCTTTTCTGGAACACTGAAGCTTTCTTT
TRBV6-5,-,TRBJ2-7,-,CASSPNPGIDEQYF,TGTGCCAGCAGTCCCAATCCGGGAATCGACGAGCAGTACTTC
TRBV28,-,TRBJ2-3,-,CASSRDSSTDTQYF,TGTGCCAGCAGCCGGGACTCGAGCACAGATACGCAGTATTTT
TRBV13,-,TRBJ1-1,few,CASSHRAALLNTEAFF,TGTGCCAGCAGCCACCGGGCCGCGCTCTTGAACACTGAAGCTTTCTTT
TRBV4-1,-,TRBJ1-1,-,CASSQGMRGVRSITEAFF,TGCGCCAGCAGCCAAGGGATGAGGGGAGTAAGAAGTATCACTGAAGCTTTCTTT
TRBV5-1,TRBD1,TRBJ1-1,medium-sized,CASSLAGGAKRGTEAFF,TGCGCCAGCAGCTTGGCAGGGGGCGCAAAGAGGGGGACTGAAGCTTTCTTT
TRBV5-1,TRBD2,TRBJ2-7,few,CASSLDASGGDEQYF,TGCGCCAGCAGCTTGGATGCTAGCGGGGGCGACGAGCAGTACTTC
TRBV20-1,TRBD1,TRBJ1-1,-,CSATRTGLNTEAFF,TGCAGTGCTACGAGGACAGGGCTAAACACTGAAGCTTTCTTT
TRBV5-1,-,TRBJ2-7,-,CASRPGRGHYEQYF,TGCGCCAGCCGCCCGGGACGGGGACACTACGAGCAGTACTTC
TRBV20-1,-,TRBJ1-4,-,CSARGTTNEKLFF,TGCAGTGCTAGGGGAACAACTAATGAAAAACTGTTTTTT
TRBV6-6,-,TRBJ1-1,few,CASSYSDSGTLNTEAFF,TGTGCCAGCAGTTACTCGGATTCGGGCACCTTGAACACTGAAGCTTTCTTT
TRBV4-1,-,TRBJ1-2,-,CASSSWDNLPYTF,TGCGCCAGCAGCTCGTGGGATAACCTCCCCTACACCTTC
TRBV4-2,-,TRBJ1-1,-,CASRKESYTEAFF,TGTGCCAGCAGGAAGGAATCCTATACTGAAGCTTTCTTT
TRBV5-6,-,TRBJ1-2,-,CASSLRQLNYGYTF,TGTGCCAGCAGCTTGCGACAGCTCAACTATGGCTACACCTTC
TRBV2,TRBD1,TRBJ1-2,-,CASSRTGGRVGYTF,TGTGCCAGCAGCCGGACAGGGGGGAGAGTTGGCTACACCTTC
TRBV7-3,-,TRBJ1-2,-,CASSLLTGYGYTF,TGTGCCAGCAGCCTCCTCACAGGGTATGGCTACACCTTC
TRBV20-1,-,TRBJ1-6,few,CSGGLDIGALHF,TGCAGTGGGGGCCTAGACATAGGAGCCCTCCACTTT
TRBV3-1,-,TRBJ1-6,-,CASRPVGASPLHF,TGTGCCAGCCGGCCAGTCGGGGCTTCACCCCTCCACTTT
TRBV27,-,TRBJ2-7,-,CASSHQYSSYEQYF,TGTGCCAGCAGTCATCAATACTCCTCCTACGAGCAGTACTTC
TRBV20-1,-,TRBJ2-3,-,CSALTGTDTQYF,TGCAGTGCCTTGACAGGCACAGATACGCAGTATTTT
TRBV3-1,-,TRBJ1-1,many,CASSQVTTEAFF,TGTGCCAGCAGCCAAGTTACCACTGAAGCTTTCTTT
TRBV5-1,TRBD1,TRBJ1-1,-,CASSANRGIGNTEAFF,TGCGCCAGCAGCGCTAACAGGGGAATAGGGAACACTGAAGCTTTCTTT
TRBV5-4,-,TRBJ1-6,-,CASSRGRDNSPLHF,TGTGCCAGCAGCAGAGGGAGAGATAATTCACCCCTCCACTTT
TRBV7-2,TRBD2,TRBJ2-1,few,CASSLRVAGGSPGYEQFF,TGTGCCAGCAGCTTAAGGGTAGCGGGGGGCAGCCCTGGTTATGAGCAGTTCTTC
TRBV4-3,-,TRBJ2-3,-,CASSQDPFGTQYF,TGCGCCAGCAGCCAAGATCCCTTCGGTACGCAGTATTTT
TRBV5-1,TRBD2,TRBJ2-1,-,CASSLLWGGSSYNEQFF,TGCGCCAGCAGCTTGCTATGGGGCGGGAGCTCCTACAATGAGCAGTTCTTC
TRBV30,TRBD1,TRBJ2-7,-,CASSVAGGGEQYF,TGTGCCTCGTCGGTGGCAGGGGGCGGCGAGCAGTACTTC
TRBV6-2/TRBV6-3,-,TRBJ1-2,-,CASRTDPRRVFYGYTF,TGTGCCAGCAGGACAGACCCTCGGAGGGTTTTCTATGGCTACACCTTC
TRBV20-1,-,TRBJ1-1,few,CSAGEWTEAFF,TGCAGTGCTGGAGAATGGACTGAAGCTTTCTTT
TRBV20-1,-,TRBJ1-4,few,CSAPSVATNEKLFF,TGCAGTGCCCCGAGTGTTGCAACTAATGAAAAACTGTTTTTT